This TCR beta chain appears in the sequencing data of a study of blood T cell repertoires in COVID-19. Overall study context: Both acute and convalescent COVID-19 samples were obtained from the United States, Italy and Spain. The analysed material was cDNA or gDNA that came from T cells, B-cell-depleted T cells, or PBMCs.

Cohorts were determined from participant-reported clinical history. Authors' methods: The authors estimated nucleated cell counts from reference gene primer amplification. TCRdb's copy holds only in-frame clones and misses some; the assay was immunoSEQ multiplex PCR. That table supplies the V and J calls and clone size; D and trimming were determined from the DNA. The sample has 210,000 or so clones, more than 75% seen once; the top ten hold less than 8%. Germline V gene sequence: CDR1 SGHAT, CDR2 FQDESV (reference sequence). CDR3 length: 14 residues. The ends lost 5 bases at V and 3 bases at J; junction bases unmatched: 4.

Input material: PBMCs or T cells enriched from blood (not recorded which). This receptor was taken from a woman aged 40 to 50 with acute COVID-19. The V call is TRBV11-1, the J call TRBJ2-1; 7 positions agree with TRBD2. CDR3: CASSSGINYNEQFF. The CDR3 region has the DNA TGTGCCAGCAGCAGCGGGATTAACTACAATGAGCAGTTCTTC.